This TCR beta chain appears in the sequencing data of a study of T-cell memory formation after mild COVID-19. This clonotype was seen more than once but under ten times. Its specificity is unknown. Relative to the germline gene, one junction end is altered; a read error may explain this. CDR3 size: 12 residues. Germline CDR1 reads SEHNR; CDR2 reads FQNEAQ (reference sequence). One entry per CDR3 protein results from TCRdb running MiXCR on the 5' RACE reads. The sample yields under 650,000 distinct CDR3 sequences, around 17% seen once. Study-level findings and limits: Pre-infection memory showed some responding clones, and this suggested that cross-reactive memory joined. The second-wave clones peaking on day 37 were not confirmed as SARS-CoV-2-specific. Clones that contracted from day 15 to 85 were balanced CD4/CD8, while later expanders leaned CD4+. The CD4+ clones that contracted clustered mainly within CM and EM, and the CD8+ clones concentrated in EMRA.

The chain employs TRBV7-9 and TRBJ2-5; weak D call: TRBD1 (6 bases). This receptor was obtained from an adult woman who had mild COVID-19 (a few samples of this study predate the infection). Cell type and time point are not known. Material: PBMCs or a T cell subset sorted from them (not recorded which). The CDR3 DNA follows: TGTGCCAGCAGCTTAGGAAGGGACAATTTGAACTTC. Amino acids: CASSLGRDNLNF.